The following is a T cell receptor beta chain sequence with its context. This clonotype came up a few times. Its antigen is currently not known. No much larger clonotype is one base removed from it; base qualities were not supplied. From the cysteine through the phenylalanine, the CDR3 covers 13 amino acids. The kept DNA is CDR3 alone, 39 bases in frame from the first base. V loses 3 bases, J loses 7 bases, and the germline ends lie 12 bases apart. CDR1 and CDR2, looked up from the germline V gene (reference sequence), are MNHEY and SMNVEV. TCR alpha and beta CDR3 regions were amplified with the iRepertoire nested amplicon-rescue multiplex PCR (arm-PCR) platform from RNA. The input for one-step reverse transcription and amplification was roughly 95-400 ng of tissue mRNA or PBMC total RNA. Following bead purification, Illumina adapters were added through a secondary multiplex PCR, and the libraries were then gel-purified between 200 and 400 bp. Internal 6-nucleotide barcodes were carried by the libraries and were used for demultiplexing. The libraries were sequenced on an Illumina MiSeq using 2x220 or 2x250 nucleotide paired-end reads. From the authors' description of their analysis: Paired reads were merged with FLASH 1.2.11 and aligned to the GRCh37 human genome with BWA-MEM before extracting TRA and TRB reads. For V and J assignment, an IMGT-derived reference of cassette sequences and CDR3 motifs that included pseudogenes was used. Reads were translated in three frames, and productive CDR3s were defined by a C…FGXG motif without stop codons. A clonotype was defined as a unique combination of a V-J cassette pair and a CDR3 amino acid sequence. Reads were filtered by Hamming distance, with the threshold set by the sequence error rate of each sample in mapped regions. Through fastp at Q25 and MiXCR, TCRdb rebuilt clones from the public reads, retaining in-frame beta chains. Under each unique CDR3 protein, matching rows form one entry showing the most common genes and DNA. Here the V and J calls rest on TCRdb's processing, not on the authors' analysis. The sample table shows approximately 17,000 distinct CDR3 sequences, and roughly 50% are seen once. The top ten clones comprise 42% of the sample.

The source of the sample is a study of glioma-infiltrating T cells (dated by TCRdb to 2016 to 2018). Broadly, across the study: Sequencing of TCR alpha- and beta-chain repertoires was performed on glioma tissue, on non-neoplastic brain tissue, and on matched peripheral blood mononuclear cells. To measure how far tissue and blood T-cell populations diverged, each tissue-infiltrating repertoire was compared against the peripheral blood repertoire of the same patient. Three low-grade glioma patients, under ten primary glioblastoma patients, and three non-glioma patients who contributed non-neoplastic brain tissue made up the paired cohort.

Paper-wide results and their limitations: Very few CDR3 sequences were shared between tissue and blood, attributed to high CDR3 diversity and limited sampling. In non-neoplastic patients, VJ-independent divergence between tissue and blood fell below expectation, whereas in all gliomas, and especially in low-grade gliomas, the divergence rose above expectation. Group comparisons were based on small numbers of patients: three non-neoplastic, three low-grade glioma and 7 to 9 glioblastoma patients.

The V gene is TRBV27 and the J gene is TRBJ1-2; TRBD1 is a possible D gene, resting on 5 matching bases. This receptor was obtained from a human donor with low-grade glioma or glioblastoma, undergoing nonglioma brain surgery, or in good health (not recorded which). Material for sequencing was glioma tissue, nonneoplastic brain tissue, or PBMCs (not recorded which). The DNA sequence is TGTGCCAGCAGTTTCGGCAGGGTCGGTGGCTACACCTTC. Protein translation: CASSFGRVGGYTF.